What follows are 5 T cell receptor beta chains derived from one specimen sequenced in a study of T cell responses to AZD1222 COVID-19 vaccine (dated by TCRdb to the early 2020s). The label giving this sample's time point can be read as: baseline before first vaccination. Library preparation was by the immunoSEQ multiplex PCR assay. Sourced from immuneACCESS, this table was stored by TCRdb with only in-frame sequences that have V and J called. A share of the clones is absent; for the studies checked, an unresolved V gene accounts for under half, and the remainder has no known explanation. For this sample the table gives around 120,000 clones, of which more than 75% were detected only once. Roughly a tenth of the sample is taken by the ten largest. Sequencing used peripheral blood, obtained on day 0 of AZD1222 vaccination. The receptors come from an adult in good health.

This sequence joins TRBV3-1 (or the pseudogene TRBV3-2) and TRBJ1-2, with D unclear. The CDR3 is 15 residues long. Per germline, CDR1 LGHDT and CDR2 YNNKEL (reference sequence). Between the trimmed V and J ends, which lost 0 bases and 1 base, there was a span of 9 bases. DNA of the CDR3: TGTGCCAGCAGCCAAGATCCGGGGTATAACTATGGCTACACCTTC. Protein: CASSQDPGYNYGYTF.

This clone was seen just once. The CDR3 is CASNMAGVTYEQYF. For the CDR3, the DNA is TGTGCCAGTAACATGGCGGGGGTAACCTACGAGCAGTACTTC. The V and J genes are TRBV19 and TRBJ2-7; 7 positions match TRBD2. J lost 2 bases, V lost 7 bases, and 8 bases had no gene match. Germline-derived CDR1 and CDR2 are LNHDA and SQIVND (reference sequence). This CDR3 spans 14 amino acids. Full variable domain (rest looked up from reference TRBV19 and TRBJ2-7): DGGITQSPKYLFRKEGQNVTLSCEQNLNHDAMYWYRQDPGQGLRLIYYSQIVNDFQKGDIAEGYSVSREKKESFPLTVTSAQKNPTAFYLCASNMAGVTYEQYFGPGTRLTVT.

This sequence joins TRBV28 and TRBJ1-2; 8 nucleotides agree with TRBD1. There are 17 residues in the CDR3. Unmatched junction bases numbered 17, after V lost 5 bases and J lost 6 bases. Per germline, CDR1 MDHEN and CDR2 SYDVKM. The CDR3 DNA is TGTGCCAGCAGTGCGTCGACCGGGACAGGAGTCTCCAATGGCTACACCTTC. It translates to CASSASTGTGVSNGYTF.

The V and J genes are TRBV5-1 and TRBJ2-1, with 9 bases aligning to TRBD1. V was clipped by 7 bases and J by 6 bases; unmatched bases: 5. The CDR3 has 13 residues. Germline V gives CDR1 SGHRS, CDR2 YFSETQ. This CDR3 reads CASGTGRVNEQFF. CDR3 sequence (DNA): TGCGCCAGCGGGACAGGGAGGGTCAATGAGCAGTTCTTC.

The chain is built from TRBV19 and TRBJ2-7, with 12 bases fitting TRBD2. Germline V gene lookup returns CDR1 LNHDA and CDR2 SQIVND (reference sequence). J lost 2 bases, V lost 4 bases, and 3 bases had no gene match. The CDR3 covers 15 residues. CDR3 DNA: TGTGCCAGTAGTAAGGGACTAGCGGGCCCCTACGAGCAGTACTTC. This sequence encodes CASSKGLAGPYEQYF.